The source of this T cell receptor (beta chain) is a study of cytomegalovirus exposure and HLA in healthy donors (dated 2017 in TCRdb). In terms of the full investigation: According to an earlier analysis of 450 to 650 of the donors, about 179 million T cells yielded roughly 100 million unique TCR beta sequences and roughly 280 Gb of sequence data. Because of strong linkage in the cohort, roughly five DR-DQ haplotypes were treated as single units for association and clustering. Of the roughly 400 genotyped donors, roughly 80% were placed in the genetic ancestry cluster associated with self-reported Caucasian donors. High-throughput TCR immunosequencing, statistical association of individual TCRs with disease status, and machine learning were combined to predict cytomegalovirus infection status. The study aimed to test whether signatures of past pathogen exposure could be identified by cataloging public T cell receptors. Genome-wide SNP genotypes for about three fifths of the roughly 700 donors were used in a later genetic analysis, which treated that subset as a discovery cohort. In addition to the first cohort of 666 subjects, a separate validation cohort of over 90 different subjects was used. An earlier analysis of approximately 580 of the donors used high-throughput TCR beta sequencing to judge whether each TCR beta V gene segment behaved as functional or pseudogenic. Rather than using new phenotypic data, the later analysis identified candidate immune exposures from TCR beta sequences and from how often those sequences occurred across donors. Alongside the repertoire data, information on donor age, sex, ethnicity and CMV serostatus was compiled. Typing coverage varied by locus: roughly 629-640 donors for A, B, C, DRB1 and DQB1; roughly 560 for DQA1; around 610 for DPA1; approximately 490 for DPB1. HLA typing included class I and class II loci at four-digit resolution. A later analysis re-examined previously published TCR beta repertoires from just over 650 donors and added high-resolution HLA genotyping to investigate patterns of TCR occurrence. On average, roughly 200,000 unique TCR beta nucleotide sequences were sequenced per donor among about 400 genotyped donors of the cohort, with about 19% of those sequences being non-productive. The T cell repertoires of around 670 subjects were profiled by immunosequencing and related to cytomegalovirus serostatus. An early release that covered fewer than 800 HLA-typed donors contained approximately 300 gigabases of sequencing data and 70 million to 100 million unique TCR sequences. All discovery cohort repertoires had been generated on a single sequencing platform. General findings and caveats noted by the study authors: According to a later analysis, most CMV-associated TCR beta chains appeared to be HLA-restricted, and the HLA associations seemed to be driven largely by CMV exposure. The cohort was sequenced for TCR beta chains only, and without alpha or paired-chain data the features that could be detected were limited. The study listed 150 to 200 TCR beta chains as associated with cytomegalovirus. The classifier was reported to diagnose cytomegalovirus status with high specificity and sensitivity in both the original cohort and the validation cohort. According to a later genetic analysis, donors in an Asian-associated ancestry cluster had fewer N-insertions in productive TCRs than the approximately 710-donor mean. A cluster of highly shared sequence variants was judged likely to represent a technical artifact of the sequencing pipeline. An association between a missense DCLRE1C variant and V-gene and J-gene trimming of TCR beta chains was found in a later genetic analysis and replicated in an independent cohort. Most TCR sequences were observed very rarely across donors, whereas some public TCRs were present in many individuals. In a later analysis, TCR association rates were found to vary across HLA loci, with the most associated TCRs seen for DRB1 alleles and the fewest for HLA-C alleles. A further reported finding was that TCR beta sequences accurately predicted the HLA-A and HLA-B alleles for most subjects in the first cohort. Correlated functional status among segregating V segments might be attributable to linkage disequilibrium, but an unknown experimental factor could not be ruled out. Because counts were too low, about 15 rarely observed V segments, including chromosome 9 orphons, were left out of the earlier analysis of several hundred of the donors. Compared with equally common non-associated chains, HLA-associated TCR beta chains in a later analysis were more clonally expanded and had lower generation probabilities. The presence/absence analyses assumed that sequencing depth was roughly uniform across donors, and that assumption may not be true. Broadly in line with IMGT annotations, most TCR beta V segments showed up in productive rearrangements about 87% or about 30% of the time in an earlier analysis of 450 to 750 of the donors. HLA typing was unavailable for some donors at each locus, so association tests used only the typed subset. Some IMGT-functional V segments, including TRBV6-2 and TRBV6-3, could not be told apart with the 87-base-pair reads, so those segments were excluded. For the cohort, immune exposure information was limited to CMV serostatus. The authors suggested that the approach could potentially be generalized to other disease states and immunological phenotypes. When HLA alleles, especially DR and DQ, strongly co-occurred, attributing TCR associations to individual alleles was difficult. In vitro tests confirmed that a few of the cytomegalovirus-associated TCR beta chains recognize cytomegalovirus antigens. In a later analysis, several top co-occurrence clusters were reported to appear linked to parvovirus B19, influenza, CMV and Epstein-Barr virus. At a false discovery rate of 0.05, a later analysis linked about 16,000 TCR beta sequences to specific HLA alleles.

Receptors were amplified or captured by the immunoSEQ multiplex PCR assay. For the multiplex PCR, a mixture combining 60 forward primers for TCR Vbeta segments and 13 reverse primers for TCR Jbeta segments was used. A multiplex PCR assay on genomic DNA amplified the CDR3 region of rearranged TCR beta genes. The amplified TCR beta libraries were sequenced on the Illumina HiSeq System as 87-base-pair reads. In the original analysis: A later analysis tallied approximately 87 million unique TCR beta chains across the 550 to 850 repertoires, and some 10 million of those chains were shared by two or more donors. Raw reads were error-corrected and collapsed into unique sequences by a nearest-neighbor algorithm in which closely related sequences were merged to remove PCR and sequencing errors. V, D and J gene segments were assigned by aligning CDR3 sequences to IMGT reference sequences. For a sequence to be retained, a match of at least six nucleotides was required to both a V gene segment and a J gene segment. A rearrangement counted as productive if the CDR3 had no stop codons and remained in frame with V and J, and every other rearrangement counted as non-productive. Following IMGT convention, CDR3 was defined as the stretch from the second conserved V-encoded cysteine to the conserved J-encoded phenylalanine. Sequences without an unambiguous match to a single V gene segment were excluded from the earlier analysis of approximately 560 of the donors. An earlier analysis of 587 of the donors called V segments functional above 56.7% productive rearrangements and segregating when the between-donor standard deviation exceeded 5%. A statistical classification framework was developed to diagnose cytomegalovirus status using the catalog of TCR beta chain sequences. In a later analysis, V and J genes were assigned by comparing TCR nucleotide sequences against IMGT/GENE-DB human TR gene sequences. The TCRdist pipeline was used in a later analysis to assign CDR3 sequences and most-parsimonious VDJ recombination scenarios. In a later analysis, each TCR beta chain was defined by its CDR3 amino acid sequence together with its V-gene family, and reads without a unique V-gene family were excluded. To address suspected cross-contamination and a sequencing artifact, a later analysis removed a few hundred highly shared, low-generation-probability nucleotide sequences. In a later analysis, a clonal expansion index was calculated for each public chain from normalized within-repertoire ranks of inferred template counts. Generation probabilities in a later analysis came from a VDJ recombination model fitted to out-of-frame rearrangements, and those results were checked against IGoR. Hypergeometric tests were used in a later analysis to score TCR-TCR, TCR-HLA and TCR-CMV co-occurrence, with a repertoire-size bias correction applied to the TCR pairs. False discovery rates were estimated in a later analysis by permuting HLA or CMV assignments 20 times. In a later analysis, co-occurring TCRs were grouped using DBSCAN, and TCRdist sequence similarity was added for clustering within HLA-allele-positive subsets. For co-occurrence clustering, repertoires with fewer than 30,000 or more than 120,000 public chains were excluded, along with four or five repertoires with anomalous nucleotide sharing. What TCRdb holds here is the immuneACCESS table cut down to in-frame rearrangements. Part of the clones is not present; checked against another copy, under half of the missing clones reflect an unresolved V gene, and the others are unexplained. V and J calls and clone size are given by that table; D and trimming were obtained from the DNA. The sample table lists 95,000 to 100,000 clones, under 85% of them with a count of one. 3.5% to 5% of the sample belongs to the ten largest clones.

A remark on this clone: Its antigen has not been determined. No base qualities exist here, and no much larger clone lies one base off it.

The cohort consisted of 600 to 750 healthy bone marrow donors. Cohort members were all nominally healthy when sampled, although unrecorded immune exposures were likely present. The donor was CMV seronegative and was included in the group of several hundred seronegative cohort members. Each donor provided a peripheral blood sample, and peripheral blood mononuclear cells were used for TCR beta sequencing. Genomic DNA was extracted from the blood cell samples with the Qiagen DNeasy Blood Extraction Kit. From the germline V gene (reference sequence), CDR1 is LNHDA and CDR2 is SQIVND. The CDR3 contains 18 residues, cysteine and phenylalanine counted. Solely the CDR3 DNA is kept, with 54 bases framed from the first base. V loses 3 bases at its end and J loses 8 bases; junction bases beyond the gene matches: 11.

The receptor chain draws on TRBV19 and TRBJ2-1, and 15 junction bases match TRBD2. The source of this sequence is a man in his forties in good health and CMV-seronegative. Sequencing was performed on PBMCs. The nucleotides read TGTGCCAGTAGTATGAGGACTAGCGGGGGGGCCAAGACCTATGAGCAGTTCTTC. It specifies CASSMRTSGGAKTYEQFF.